The present entry profiles one TCR beta chain with its context. These data come from a study of blood T cell repertoires in COVID-19. The CDR3 covers 17 residues. Germline CDR1 SGHVS, CDR2 FNYEAQ. V lost 7 bases to trimming and J lost 6 bases, with 26 bases between them. In the authors' methods: Amplification of reference gene primers was used by the study to estimate nucleated cell counts. Generated by immunoSEQ multiplex PCR, the TCRdb table keeps only in-frame clones and is missing some. V, J and clone size are taken as reported in that table, and D and trimming were inferred from the DNA itself. The repertoire includes around 320,000 clones, 85% to 90% of them detected once, and 11% sits in the top ten.

This chain links TRBV7-6 with TRBJ2-3; TRBD2 might be the D (6 bases). Material: peripheral blood. The TCR comes from a woman younger than 45 with COVID-19, enrolled during active disease. The CDR3 reads CASTPRGAGWTPDTQYF. The CDR3 region has the DNA TGTGCCAGCACCCCTCGTGGGGCGGGGTGGACTCCCGATACGCAGTATTTT.